These 16 T cell receptor beta chains were sequenced from one sample in a study of blood T cell repertoires in COVID-19. Assay used: immunoSEQ multiplex PCR; TCRdb lists only in-frame clones, some missing. The data show around 250,000 clones, roughly 85% seen once. Sequencing was performed on PBMCs or T cells enriched from blood (not recorded which). These receptors were taken from a woman aged 45-59 years with acute COVID-19.

In its sample, this clone was seen a few times. This sequence joins TRBV6-2 or TRBV6-3 and TRBJ2-7; possible D gene TRBD1, 6 bases. The CDR3 length is 15 residues. Germline loops: CDR1 MNHEY, CDR2 SVGEGT. Trimming took off 6 bases at V and 4 bases at J, with 19 bases between the two ends. The CDR3 DNA sequence: TGTGCCAGCAGACCTCCAAAAGACAGGTGGTACGAGCAGTACTTC. This translates into CASRPPKDRWYEQYF.

This clone occurred once. This chain links TRBV5-1 with TRBJ2-7, with D maybe TRBD2 (6 bases). Trimming pared 1 base from V and 4 bases from J, leaving 12 bases between. Germline V gives CDR1 SGHRS, CDR2 YFSETQ. The CDR3 extends over 14 amino acids. CDR3 sequence reads: CASSLRGAGYEQYF. The DNA of the CDR3 is TGCGCCAGCAGCTTGCGTGGGGCGGGGTACGAGCAGTACTTC. Based on the CDR3 plus reference TRBV5-1 and TRBJ2-7, the full variable domain is KAGVTQTPRYLIKTRGQQVTLSCSPISGHRSVSWYQQTPGQGLQFLFEYFSETQRNKGNFPGRFSGRQFSNSRSEMNVSTLELGDSALYLCASSLRGAGYEQYFGPGTRLTVT.

This clone occurred a few times. CDR3 amino acids: CASSLNRGIWNEQFF. CDR3 coding DNA: TGTGCCAGCAGCTTGAACAGGGGGATCTGGAATGAGCAGTTCTTC. The chain is built from TRBV5-4 and TRBJ2-1, with TRBD1 matching over 8 bases. The CDR3 totals 15 residues. CDR1 and CDR2 (germline): SGHNT, YYREEE (reference sequence). Trimming at V came to 1 base and at J to 7 bases, leaving 7 bases not matched to a gene.

CDR3 DNA sequence: TGCGCCAGCAGCTTGGTCCCGGGGAGCTATGGCTACACCTTC. Its protein product is CASSLVPGSYGYTF. V gene TRBV5-1 combines with J gene TRBJ1-2; D ambiguous. Germline-derived CDR1 and CDR2 are SGHRS and YFSETQ. Trimming shortened V by 0 bases and J by 4 bases, and 10 bases separated the two germline ends. The CDR3 covers 14 residues.

The J gene is TRBJ1-4, the V gene TRBV18; D is unclear. V shed 0 bases and J shed 6 bases, with 5 bases lying between them. Germline CDR1 KGHSH, CDR2 LQKENI. The CDR3 is made up of 13 amino acids. CDR3 region: CASSPPQDEKLFF. The CDR3 DNA reads as TGTGCCAGCTCACCACCTCAGGATGAAAAACTGTTTTTT.

Note on this clone: Additional DNA sequences in this sample encode the identical CDR3. The V gene is TRBV5-1, the J gene TRBJ1-1; 11 bases fit TRBD1. This CDR3 region has 14 residues. J gave up 5 bases and V 3 bases, and 3 bases lay outside the gene matches. CDR1 is SGHRS and CDR2 is YFSETQ in the germline V gene. The CDR3 is CASSSGTGGTEAFF. As DNA, the CDR3 is TGCGCCAGCAGCTCCGGGACAGGGGGGACTGAAGCTTTCTTT.

This rearrangement joins TRBV5-6 to TRBJ2-7; no reliable D call. Germline assignment: CDR1 SGHDT and CDR2 YYEEEE. This CDR3 has 11 residues. Trimming took 3 bases from V and 7 from J, leaving 8 bases between them. Here the CDR3 reads CASSSLGEQYF. Here the CDR3 DNA reads TGTGCCAGCAGCTCGCTCGGGGAGCAGTACTTC.

The rearrangement links TRBV7-9 to TRBJ1-1; D call uncertain. Germline V gene data show CDR1 as SEHNR and CDR2 as FQNEAQ (reference sequence). Trimming left V 4 bases short and J 1 base short, with 7 bases between. CDR3 size: 13 residues. CDR3 protein: CASSYRENTEAFF. The DNA of the CDR3 is TGTGCCAGCAGCTATCGGGAGAACACTGAAGCTTTCTTT.

The chain couples TRBV5-6 to TRBJ1-4; D not resolved. CDR1 and CDR2 (germline): SGHDT, YYEEEE. V lost 0 bases to trimming and J lost 4 bases, with 7 bases between them. This CDR3 is built from 14 residues. CDR3 loop: CASSLDGGNEKLFF. CDR3 bases: TGTGCCAGCAGCTTGGACGGAGGTAATGAAAAACTGTTTTTT.

This clone was recorded at least ten times. This chain joins TRBV6-2 or TRBV6-3 and TRBJ2-1; TRBD2 matches 10 bases. The CDR3 covers 19 residues. Germline trimming cut 2 bases from V and 6 bases from J; bases unmatched to any gene: 16. Per germline, CDR1 MNHEY and CDR2 SVGEGT. The CDR3 DNA reads TGTGCCAGCAGTTACGGGACTCCAAGCGGGGGGGCCTCGATCAATGAGCAGTTCTTC. Translation: CASSYGTPSGGASINEQFF.

The V call is TRBV29-1, the J call TRBJ1-2; the D gene is possibly TRBD1 (6 bases). V was clipped by 4 bases and J by 4 bases, with 10 bases between them. CDR1 and CDR2 (germline): SQVTM, ANQGSEA. The CDR3 length is 12 residues. This chain's CDR3 is CSVARGTYGYTF. Here the CDR3 DNA reads TGCAGCGTTGCTAGGGGGACCTATGGCTACACCTTC.

The chain uses TRBV30 and TRBJ2-2; weak D call: TRBD1 (5 bases). The ends were cut back, 0 bases at V and 5 bases at J, with 10 bases in the middle. The CDR3 spans 14 residues. Germline CDR1 is GTSNPN and CDR2 is SVGIG (reference sequence). CDR3 residues: CAWSVRPGTGELFF. In DNA form, the CDR3 reads TGTGCCTGGAGTGTACGGCCAGGGACCGGGGAGCTGTTTTTT.

This chain connects TRBV7-2 to TRBJ1-1; 11 nucleotides match TRBD1. The ends lost 5 bases at V and 5 bases at J; junction bases unmatched: 7. CDR1 and CDR2 from the germline V gene are SGHTA and FQGNSA. This CDR3 comprises 15 residues. This chain's CDR3 is CASSPWTGGATEAFF. In DNA, the CDR3 is TGTGCCAGCAGCCCCTGGACAGGGGGCGCGACTGAAGCTTTCTTT.

J is TRBJ2-2 and V is TRBV4-2; TRBD1 aligns across 8 bases. This CDR3 has 18 amino acids. CDR1 LGHNA and CDR2 YNFKEQ come from the germline V gene. V trimming: 3 bases; J trimming: 1 base; junction bases outside the gene matches: 10. CDR3 amino acids: CASSHEISGTGNTGELFF. The CDR3 bases are TGTGCCAGCAGCCACGAAATATCCGGGACAGGGAACACCGGGGAGCTGTTTTTT.

The chain carries TRBV19 and TRBJ1-2; 7 bases line up with TRBD1. From germline, CDR1 is LNHDA and CDR2 SQIVND (reference sequence). This CDR3 contains 15 residues. V dropped 5 bases and J dropped 4; count of bases not matched to a gene: 10. CDR3 amino acids: CASSATGVSPYGYTF. In DNA, the CDR3 is TGTGCCAGTAGTGCAACAGGGGTGTCTCCCTATGGCTACACCTTC. The complete variable domain, with remaining parts taken from reference TRBV19 and TRBJ1-2, reads DGGITQSPKYLFRKEGQNVTLSCEQNLNHDAMYWYRQDPGQGLRLIYYSQIVNDFQKGDIAEGYSVSREKKESFPLTVTSAQKNPTAFYLCASSATGVSPYGYTFGSGTRLTVV.

The chain is built from TRBV7-2 and TRBJ1-1; perhaps TRBD1 as D (6 bases). CDR1 SGHTA and CDR2 FQGNSA come from the germline V gene. The CDR3 covers 16 residues. V was trimmed by 1 base and J by 1 base, leaving 13 bases between them. The DNA of the CDR3 is TGTGCCAGCAGCTTAGTTTGGGGGCGATCGAACACTGAAGCTTTCTTT. Amino acid sequence: CASSLVWGRSNTEAFF.